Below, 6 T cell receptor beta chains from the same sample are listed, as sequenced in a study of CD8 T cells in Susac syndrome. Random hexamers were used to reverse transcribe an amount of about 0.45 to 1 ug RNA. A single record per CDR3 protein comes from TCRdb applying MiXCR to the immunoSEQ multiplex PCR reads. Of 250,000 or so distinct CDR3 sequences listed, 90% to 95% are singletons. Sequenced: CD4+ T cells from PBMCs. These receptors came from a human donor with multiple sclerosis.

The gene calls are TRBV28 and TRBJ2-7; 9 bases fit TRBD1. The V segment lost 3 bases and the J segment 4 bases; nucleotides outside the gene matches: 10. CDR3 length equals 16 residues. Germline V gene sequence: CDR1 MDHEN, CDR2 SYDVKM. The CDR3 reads CASSLDRGQANYEQYF. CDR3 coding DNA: TGTGCCAGCAGTTTGGACAGGGGTCAAGCAAATTACGAGCAGTACTTC.

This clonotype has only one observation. This chain's CDR3 is CSARHGSGVSEQFF. The CDR3 DNA reads TGCAGTGCTAGGCACGGTAGCGGGGTGAGTGAGCAGTTCTTC. The V call is TRBV20-1, the J call TRBJ2-1; 8 bases line up with TRBD2. Germline CDR1 DFQATT, CDR2 SNEGSKA (reference sequence). With 3 bases clipped from V and 9 bases from J, the junction kept 10 bases outside the gene matches. This CDR3 has 14 residues.

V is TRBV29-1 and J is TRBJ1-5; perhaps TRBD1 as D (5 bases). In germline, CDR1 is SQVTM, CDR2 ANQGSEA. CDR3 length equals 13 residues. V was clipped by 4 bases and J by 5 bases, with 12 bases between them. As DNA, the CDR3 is TGCAGCGTTGGAAAGGGGATTGATCAGCCCCAGCATTTT. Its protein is CSVGKGIDQPQHF. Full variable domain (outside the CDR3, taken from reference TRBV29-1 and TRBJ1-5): SAVISQKPSRDICQRGTSLTIQCQVDSQVTMMFWYRQQPGQSLTLIATANQGSEATYESGFVIDKFPISRPNLTFSTLTVSNMSPEDSSIYLCSVGKGIDQPQHFGDGTRLSIL.

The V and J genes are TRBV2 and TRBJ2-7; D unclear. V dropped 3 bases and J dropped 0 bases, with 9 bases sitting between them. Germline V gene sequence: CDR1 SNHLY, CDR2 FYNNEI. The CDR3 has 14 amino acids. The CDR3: CASSDFLGSYEQYF. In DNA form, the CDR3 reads TGTGCCAGCAGTGACTTCCTGGGCTCCTACGAGCAGTACTTC.

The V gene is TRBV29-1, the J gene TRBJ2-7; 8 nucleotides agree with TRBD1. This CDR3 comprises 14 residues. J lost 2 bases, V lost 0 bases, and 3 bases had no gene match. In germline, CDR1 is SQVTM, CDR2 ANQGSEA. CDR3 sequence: CSVEDQDRAYEQYF. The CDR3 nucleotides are TGCAGCGTTGAAGATCAGGACAGGGCCTACGAGCAGTACTTC.

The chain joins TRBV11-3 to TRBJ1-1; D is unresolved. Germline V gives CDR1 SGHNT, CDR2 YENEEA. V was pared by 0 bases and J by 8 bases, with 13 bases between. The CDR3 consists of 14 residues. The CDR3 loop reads CASSLEGLSWEAFF. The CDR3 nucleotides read TGTGCCAGCAGCTTAGAGGGTCTATCCTGGGAAGCTTTCTTT.